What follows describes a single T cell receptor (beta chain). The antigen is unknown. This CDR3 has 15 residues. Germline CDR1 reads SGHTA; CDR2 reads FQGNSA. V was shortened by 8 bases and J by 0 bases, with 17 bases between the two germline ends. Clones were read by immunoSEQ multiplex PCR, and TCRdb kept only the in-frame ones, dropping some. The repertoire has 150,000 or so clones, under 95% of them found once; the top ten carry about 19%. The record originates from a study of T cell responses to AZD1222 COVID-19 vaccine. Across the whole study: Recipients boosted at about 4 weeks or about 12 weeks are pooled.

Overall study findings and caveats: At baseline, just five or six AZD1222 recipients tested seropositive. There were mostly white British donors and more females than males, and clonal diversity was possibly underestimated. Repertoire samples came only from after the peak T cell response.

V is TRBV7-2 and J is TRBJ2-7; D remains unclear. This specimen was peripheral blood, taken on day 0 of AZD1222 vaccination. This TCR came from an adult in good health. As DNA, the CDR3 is TGTGCCAGCCTTTATAATCGCGGTCCCTCCTACGAGCAGTACTTC. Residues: CASLYNRGPSYEQYF. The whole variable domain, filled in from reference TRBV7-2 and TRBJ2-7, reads GAGVSQSPSNKVTEKGKDVELRCDPISGHTALYWYRQSLGQGLEFLIYFQGNSAPDKSGLPSDRFSAERTGGSVSTLTIQRTQQEDSAVYLCASLYNRGPSYEQYFGPGTRLTVT.